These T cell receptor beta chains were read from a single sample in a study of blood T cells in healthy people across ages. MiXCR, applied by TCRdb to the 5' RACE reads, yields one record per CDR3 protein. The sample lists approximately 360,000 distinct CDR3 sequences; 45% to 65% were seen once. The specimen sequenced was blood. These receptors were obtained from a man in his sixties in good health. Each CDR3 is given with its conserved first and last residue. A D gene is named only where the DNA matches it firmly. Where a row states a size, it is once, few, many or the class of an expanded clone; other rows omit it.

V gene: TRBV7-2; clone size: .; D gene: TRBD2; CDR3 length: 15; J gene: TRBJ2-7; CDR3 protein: CASSLALAGVYEQYF; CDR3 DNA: TGTGCCAGCAGCTTAGCTCTGGCGGGAGTCTACGAGCAGTACTTC
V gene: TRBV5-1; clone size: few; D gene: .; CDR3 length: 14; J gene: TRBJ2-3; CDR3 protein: CASSLGLRTDTQYF; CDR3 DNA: TGCGCCAGCAGTCTCGGACTCCGCACAGATACGCAGTATTTT
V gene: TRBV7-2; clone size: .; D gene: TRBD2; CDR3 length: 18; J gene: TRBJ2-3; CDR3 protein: CASSQAASGRPGADTQYF; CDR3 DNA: TGTGCCAGCAGCCAGGCGGCAAGCGGGAGGCCGGGGGCAGATACGCAGTATTTT
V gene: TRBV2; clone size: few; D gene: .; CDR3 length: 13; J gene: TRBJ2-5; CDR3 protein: CATKGGQSETQYF; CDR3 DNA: TGTGCCACCAAAGGAGGCCAGTCGGAGACCCAGTACTTC
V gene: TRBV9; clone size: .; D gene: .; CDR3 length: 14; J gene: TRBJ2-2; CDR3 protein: CASSDGQGDGELFF; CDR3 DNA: TGTGCCAGCAGCGATGGGCAGGGAGACGGGGAGCTGTTTTTT
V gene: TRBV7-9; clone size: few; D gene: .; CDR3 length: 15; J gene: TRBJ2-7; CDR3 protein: CASSPPRGTYNEQYF; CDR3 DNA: TGTGCCAGCAGCCCCCCGAGGGGGACCTACAATGAGCAGTACTTC
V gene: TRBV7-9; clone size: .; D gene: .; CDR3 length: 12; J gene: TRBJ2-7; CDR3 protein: CANSSTGDEQYF; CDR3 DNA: TGTGCCAACAGCTCAACGGGAGACGAGCAGTACTTC
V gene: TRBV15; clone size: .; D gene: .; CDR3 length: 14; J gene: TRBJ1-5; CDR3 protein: CATSRGGLAQPQHF; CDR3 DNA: TGTGCCACCAGCAGAGGAGGTTTGGCCCAGCCCCAGCATTTT
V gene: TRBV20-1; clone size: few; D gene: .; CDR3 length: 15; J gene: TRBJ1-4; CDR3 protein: CSARGAGRTNEKLFF; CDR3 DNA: TGCAGTGCTAGAGGGGCGGGGAGGACTAATGAAAAACTGTTTTTT
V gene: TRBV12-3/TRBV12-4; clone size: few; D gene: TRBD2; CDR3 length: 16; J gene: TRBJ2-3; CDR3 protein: CASRIRTSGTTDTQYF; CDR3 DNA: TGTGCCAGCAGAATACGGACTAGCGGGACGACAGATACGCAGTATTTT
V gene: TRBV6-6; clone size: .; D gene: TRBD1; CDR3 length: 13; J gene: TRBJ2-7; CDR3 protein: CTSLIQGAHEQYF; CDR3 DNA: TGTACCAGCTTAATACAGGGGGCTCACGAGCAGTACTTC
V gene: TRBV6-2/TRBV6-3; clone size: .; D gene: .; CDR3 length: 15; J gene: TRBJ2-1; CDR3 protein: CASSYSENSYNEQFF; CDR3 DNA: TGTGCCAGCAGTTACTCGGAGAACTCCTACAATGAGCAGTTCTTC
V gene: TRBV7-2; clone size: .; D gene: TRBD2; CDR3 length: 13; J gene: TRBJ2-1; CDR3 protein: CASSSTGTTEQFF; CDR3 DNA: TGTGCCAGCAGCTCTACCGGGACTACCGAGCAGTTCTTC
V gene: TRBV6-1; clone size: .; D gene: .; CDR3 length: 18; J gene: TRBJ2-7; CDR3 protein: CASSRRPAGHGSYNEQYF; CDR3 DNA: TGTGCCAGCAGCCGCCGTCCAGCAGGGCATGGGTCCTACAATGAGCAGTACTTC
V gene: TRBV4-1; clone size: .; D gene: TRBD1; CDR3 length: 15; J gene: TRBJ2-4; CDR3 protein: CASSKPDRDGNIQYF; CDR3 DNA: TGCGCCAGCAGCAAGCCGGACAGGGACGGGAACATTCAGTACTTC
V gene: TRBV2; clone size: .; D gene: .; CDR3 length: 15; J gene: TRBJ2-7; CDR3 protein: CASKGARTTRYEQYF; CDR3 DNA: TGTGCCAGCAAGGGGGCCCGGACTACCCGCTACGAGCAGTACTTC
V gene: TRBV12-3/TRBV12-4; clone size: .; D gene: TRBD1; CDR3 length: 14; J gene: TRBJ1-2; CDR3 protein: CASSPQGAAHGYTF; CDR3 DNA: TGTGCCAGCAGTCCACAGGGGGCCGCACATGGCTACACCTTC
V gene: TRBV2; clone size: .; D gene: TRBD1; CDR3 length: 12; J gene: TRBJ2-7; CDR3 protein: CASGTERGEQYF; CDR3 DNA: TGTGCCAGCGGGACAGAACGGGGCGAGCAGTACTTC
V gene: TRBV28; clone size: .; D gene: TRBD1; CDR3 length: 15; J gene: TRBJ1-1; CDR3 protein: CASSDQTGRYTEAFF; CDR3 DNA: TGTGCCAGCAGTGATCAGACAGGGAGGTACACTGAAGCTTTCTTT
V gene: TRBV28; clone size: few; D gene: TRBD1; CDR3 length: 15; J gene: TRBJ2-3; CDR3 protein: CASRSGQWSTDTQYF; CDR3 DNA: TGTGCCAGCAGATCGGGACAGTGGAGCACAGATACGCAGTATTTT
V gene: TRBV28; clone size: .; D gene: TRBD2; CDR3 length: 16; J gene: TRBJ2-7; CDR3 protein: CASNSMTSGNFYEQYF; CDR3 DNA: TGTGCCAGCAATTCCATGACTAGCGGGAATTTCTACGAGCAGTACTTC
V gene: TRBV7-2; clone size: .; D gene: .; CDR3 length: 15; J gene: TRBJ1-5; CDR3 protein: CASSPTGTGAQPQHF; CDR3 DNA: TGTGCCAGCAGCCCCACTGGAACGGGGGCGCAGCCCCAGCATTTT
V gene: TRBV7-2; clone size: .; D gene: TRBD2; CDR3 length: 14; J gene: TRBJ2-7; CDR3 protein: CASSLTSGWEGQYF; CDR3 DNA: TGTGCCAGCAGCTTGACTAGCGGGTGGGAGGGGCAGTACTTC
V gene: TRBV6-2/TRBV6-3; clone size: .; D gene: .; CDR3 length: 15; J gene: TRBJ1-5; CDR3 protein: CASSYTAPIGQPQHF; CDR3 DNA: TGTGCCAGCAGTTACACCGCGCCCATCGGCCAGCCCCAGCATTTT
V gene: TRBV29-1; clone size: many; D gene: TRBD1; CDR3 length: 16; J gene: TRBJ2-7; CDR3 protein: CSVEDRGTGGLYEQYF; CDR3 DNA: TGCAGCGTTGAAGATCGAGGAACAGGGGGTCTCTACGAGCAGTACTTC
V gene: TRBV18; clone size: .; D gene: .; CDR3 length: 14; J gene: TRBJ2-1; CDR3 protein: CASSPPPSGNEQFF; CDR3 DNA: TGTGCCAGCTCCCCCCCGCCCAGCGGCAATGAGCAGTTCTTC
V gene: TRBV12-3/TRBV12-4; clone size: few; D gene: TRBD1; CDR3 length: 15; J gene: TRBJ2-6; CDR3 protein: CASKRDRAGANVLTF; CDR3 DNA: TGTGCCAGCAAACGGGACAGGGCTGGGGCCAACGTCCTGACTTTC
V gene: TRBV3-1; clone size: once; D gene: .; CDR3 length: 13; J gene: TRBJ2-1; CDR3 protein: CASSQYRDEEQFF; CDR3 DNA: TGTGCCAGCAGCCAATACCGGGATGAAGAGCAGTTCTTC
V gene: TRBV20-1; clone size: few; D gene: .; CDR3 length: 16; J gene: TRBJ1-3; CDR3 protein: CSASPSRGLSGNTIYF; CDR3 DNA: TGCAGTGCTAGTCCCTCACGGGGTCTCTCTGGAAACACCATATATTTT
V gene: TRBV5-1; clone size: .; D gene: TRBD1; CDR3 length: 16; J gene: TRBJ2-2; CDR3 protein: CASSPRDRGNTGELFF; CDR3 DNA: TGCGCCAGCAGCCCCCGGGACAGGGGAAACACCGGGGAGCTGTTTTTT
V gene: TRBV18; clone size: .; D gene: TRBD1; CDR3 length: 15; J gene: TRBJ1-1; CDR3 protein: CASAPPTGGTTEAFF; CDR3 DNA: TGTGCCAGCGCACCCCCGACAGGGGGTACCACTGAAGCTTTCTTT
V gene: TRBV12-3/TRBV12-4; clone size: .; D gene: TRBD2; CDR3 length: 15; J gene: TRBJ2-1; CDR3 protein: CASSRLSGGGNEQFF; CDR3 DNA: TGTGCCAGCAGTCGGCTCTCGGGCGGGGGCAATGAGCAGTTCTTC
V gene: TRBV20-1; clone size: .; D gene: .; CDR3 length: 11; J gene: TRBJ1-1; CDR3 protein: CSANPTTEAFF; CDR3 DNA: TGCAGTGCTAACCCGACCACTGAAGCTTTCTTT
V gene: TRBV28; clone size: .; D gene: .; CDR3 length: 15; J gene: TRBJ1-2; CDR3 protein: CASFPGGGLVYGYTF; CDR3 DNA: TGTGCCAGTTTCCCGGGCGGGGGTTTGGTCTATGGCTACACCTTC
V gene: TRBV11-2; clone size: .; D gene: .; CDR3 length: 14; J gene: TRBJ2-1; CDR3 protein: CASSVAGSLNEQFF; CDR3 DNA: TGTGCCAGCAGCGTAGCCGGGTCTCTCAATGAGCAGTTCTTC
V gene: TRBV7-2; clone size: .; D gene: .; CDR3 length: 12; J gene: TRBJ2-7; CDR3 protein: CASSLTSYQQYF; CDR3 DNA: TGTGCCAGCAGCTTAACTAGCTACCAGCAGTACTTC
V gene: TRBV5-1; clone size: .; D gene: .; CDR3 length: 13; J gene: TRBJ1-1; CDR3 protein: CASSRDGNTEAFF; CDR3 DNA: TGCGCCAGCAGTAGGGACGGAAACACTGAAGCTTTCTTT
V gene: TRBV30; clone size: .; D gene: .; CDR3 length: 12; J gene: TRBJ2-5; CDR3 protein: CAWSSFGETQYF; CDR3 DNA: TGTGCCTGGAGCTCCTTCGGTGAGACCCAGTACTTC
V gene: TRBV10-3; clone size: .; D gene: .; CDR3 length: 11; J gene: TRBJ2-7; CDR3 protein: CAISVSGEQYF; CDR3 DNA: TGTGCCATCAGTGTGTCTGGCGAGCAGTACTTC
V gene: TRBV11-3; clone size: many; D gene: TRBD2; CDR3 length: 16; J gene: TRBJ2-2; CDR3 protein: CASSSPYFSGTGELFF; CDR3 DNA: TGTGCCAGCAGCTCGCCCTACTTTAGCGGGACCGGGGAGCTGTTTTTT
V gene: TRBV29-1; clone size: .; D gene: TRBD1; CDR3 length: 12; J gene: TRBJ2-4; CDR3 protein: CSVVQGADERYF; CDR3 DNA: TGCAGCGTTGTGCAGGGGGCGGATGAGCGGTACTTC
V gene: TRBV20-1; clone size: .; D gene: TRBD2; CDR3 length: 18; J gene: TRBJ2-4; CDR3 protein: CSARGTSGKRGGENIQYF; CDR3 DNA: TGCAGTGCTAGAGGGACTAGCGGGAAACGTGGGGGGGAAAACATTCAGTACTTC
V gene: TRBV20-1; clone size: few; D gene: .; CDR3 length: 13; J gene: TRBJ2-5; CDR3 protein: CSALLGQQETQYF; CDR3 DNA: TGCAGTGCTCTCCTCGGACAGCAAGAGACCCAGTACTTC
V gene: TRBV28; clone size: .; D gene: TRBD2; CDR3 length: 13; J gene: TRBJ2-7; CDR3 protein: CASRRTSGTRAYF; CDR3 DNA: TGTGCCAGCAGACGGACTAGCGGCACCCGGGCGTACTTC
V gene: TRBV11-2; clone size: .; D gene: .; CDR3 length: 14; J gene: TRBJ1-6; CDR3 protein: CASSLSGAGPPLHF; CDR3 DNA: TGTGCCAGCAGCCTAAGCGGGGCCGGACCACCCCTCCACTTT
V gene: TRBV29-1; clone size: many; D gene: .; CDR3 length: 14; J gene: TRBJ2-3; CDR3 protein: CSVRVEGNTDTQYF; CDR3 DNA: TGCAGCGTTAGGGTGGAGGGAAACACAGATACGCAGTATTTT
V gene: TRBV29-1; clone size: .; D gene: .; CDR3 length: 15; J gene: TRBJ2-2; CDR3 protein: CSVQGHNPNTGELFF; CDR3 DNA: TGCAGCGTCCAAGGACACAACCCGAACACCGGGGAGCTGTTTTTT
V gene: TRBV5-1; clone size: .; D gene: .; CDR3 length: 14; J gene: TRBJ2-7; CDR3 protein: CASSLGLGTGEQYF; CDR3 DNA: TGCGCCAGCAGCTTGGGATTGGGGACGGGCGAGCAGTACTTC
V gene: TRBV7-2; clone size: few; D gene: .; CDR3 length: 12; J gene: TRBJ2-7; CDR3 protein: CASGGRLDEQYF; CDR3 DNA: TGTGCCAGCGGGGGGCGACTCGACGAGCAGTACTTC
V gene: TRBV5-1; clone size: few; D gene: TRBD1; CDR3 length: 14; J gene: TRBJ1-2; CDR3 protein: CASSSKQGSYGYTF; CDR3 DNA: TGCGCCAGCAGCTCGAAACAGGGGAGCTATGGCTACACCTTC
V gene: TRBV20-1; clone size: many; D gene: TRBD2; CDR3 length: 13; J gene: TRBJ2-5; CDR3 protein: CSARTSGQETQYF; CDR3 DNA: TGCAGTGCTCGGACTAGCGGGCAAGAGACCCAGTACTTC
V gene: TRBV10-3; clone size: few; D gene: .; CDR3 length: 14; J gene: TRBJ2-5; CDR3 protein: CAISSPTGQETQYF; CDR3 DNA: TGTGCCATCAGTAGCCCGACAGGCCAAGAGACCCAGTACTTC
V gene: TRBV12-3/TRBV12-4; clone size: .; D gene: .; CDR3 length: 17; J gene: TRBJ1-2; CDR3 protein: CASSLSGTGQANYGYTF; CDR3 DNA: TGTGCCAGCAGTTTGAGCGGTACAGGGCAAGCTAACTATGGCTACACCTTC
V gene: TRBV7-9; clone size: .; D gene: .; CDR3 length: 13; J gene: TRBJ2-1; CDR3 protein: CASSLENISEQFF; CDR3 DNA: TGTGCCAGCAGCTTAGAGAATATCAGTGAGCAGTTCTTC
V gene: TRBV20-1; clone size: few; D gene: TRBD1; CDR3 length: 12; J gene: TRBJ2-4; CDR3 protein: CSALTGVNIQYF; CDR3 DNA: TGCAGTGCCCTGACAGGGGTAAACATTCAGTACTTC
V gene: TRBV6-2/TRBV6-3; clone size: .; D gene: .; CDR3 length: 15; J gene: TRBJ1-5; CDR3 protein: CASSYNRGGNQPQHF; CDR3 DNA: TGTGCCAGCAGTTACAATAGGGGAGGCAATCAGCCCCAGCATTTT
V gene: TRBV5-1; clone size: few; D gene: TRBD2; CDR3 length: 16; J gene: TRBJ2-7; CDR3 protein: CASSLSGTSGFYEQYF; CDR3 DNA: TGCGCCAGCAGCTTGTCCGGGACTAGCGGGTTCTACGAGCAGTACTTC
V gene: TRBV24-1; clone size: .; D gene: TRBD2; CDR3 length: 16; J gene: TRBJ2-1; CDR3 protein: CATSTTGTISYNEQFF; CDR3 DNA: TGTGCCACCAGTACTACCGGGACTATATCCTACAATGAGCAGTTCTTC
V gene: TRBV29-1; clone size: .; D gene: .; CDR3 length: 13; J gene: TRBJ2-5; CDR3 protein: CSVGTVPGETQYF; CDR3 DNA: TGCAGCGTTGGGACAGTCCCAGGAGAGACCCAGTACTTC
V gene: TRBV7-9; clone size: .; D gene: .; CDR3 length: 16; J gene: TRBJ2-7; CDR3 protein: CASSSFGVADSYEQYF; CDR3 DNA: TGTGCCAGCAGCTCCTTCGGGGTGGCGGACTCCTACGAGCAGTACTTC